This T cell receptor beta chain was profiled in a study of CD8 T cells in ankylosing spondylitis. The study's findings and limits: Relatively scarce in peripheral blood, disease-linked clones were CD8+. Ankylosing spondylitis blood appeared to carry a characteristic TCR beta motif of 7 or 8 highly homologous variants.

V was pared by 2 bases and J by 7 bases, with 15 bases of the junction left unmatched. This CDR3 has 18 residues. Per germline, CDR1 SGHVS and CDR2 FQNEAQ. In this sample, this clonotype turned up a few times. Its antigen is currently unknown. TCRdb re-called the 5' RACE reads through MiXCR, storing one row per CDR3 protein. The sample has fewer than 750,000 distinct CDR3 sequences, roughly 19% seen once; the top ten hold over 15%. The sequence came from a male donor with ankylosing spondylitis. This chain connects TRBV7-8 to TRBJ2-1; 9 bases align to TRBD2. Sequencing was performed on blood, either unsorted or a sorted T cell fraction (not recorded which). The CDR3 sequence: CASSLIWGGGALRNEQFF. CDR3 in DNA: TGTGCCAGCAGCTTAATATGGGGCGGGGGGGCTTTGAGGAATGAGCAGTTCTTC.